This T cell receptor beta chain was identified during a study of shared clonotypes between healthy human individuals. Study-wide background: For every donor, three CD4 naive, three CD4 memory, two CD8 naive and one CD8 memory plates were used.

Sequencing was performed with immunoSEQ multiplex PCR; in TCRdb, only in-frame clones are kept and a portion is missing. This table has some 2.1 million clones, 93% appearing once. Naive-designated CD8 cells lacked CD45RO, were positively enriched for CCR7, and omitted terminally differentiated effector memory CD45RA+ cells. As regards this clone: What it binds is not known.

Study outcomes and limitations: Only a few donors were included, so the genetic and exposure-history diversity represented was limited. Non-shared clonotypes displayed generation probabilities falling below those of clonotypes present in all four donors. Four donors shared 4.5% to 6.5% of their naive CD4 clonotypes.

The sequencing sample was made of naive CD8+ T cells from PBMCs. This TCR derives from a man younger than 30 in good health. Some clones in this sample may be carry-over from other donors' samples.

CDR3 bases: TGTGCCAGCAGAATTATCCAGGGGGGGGTTCCGGCTTTCTTT. It codes for CASRIIQGGVPAFF. The chain couples TRBV27 to TRBJ1-1; 7 bases align to TRBD1. CDR1 and CDR2 (germline): MNHEY, SMNVEV (reference sequence). With 6 bases clipped from V and 11 bases from J, the junction kept 15 bases outside the gene matches. The CDR3 loop spans 14 amino acids.